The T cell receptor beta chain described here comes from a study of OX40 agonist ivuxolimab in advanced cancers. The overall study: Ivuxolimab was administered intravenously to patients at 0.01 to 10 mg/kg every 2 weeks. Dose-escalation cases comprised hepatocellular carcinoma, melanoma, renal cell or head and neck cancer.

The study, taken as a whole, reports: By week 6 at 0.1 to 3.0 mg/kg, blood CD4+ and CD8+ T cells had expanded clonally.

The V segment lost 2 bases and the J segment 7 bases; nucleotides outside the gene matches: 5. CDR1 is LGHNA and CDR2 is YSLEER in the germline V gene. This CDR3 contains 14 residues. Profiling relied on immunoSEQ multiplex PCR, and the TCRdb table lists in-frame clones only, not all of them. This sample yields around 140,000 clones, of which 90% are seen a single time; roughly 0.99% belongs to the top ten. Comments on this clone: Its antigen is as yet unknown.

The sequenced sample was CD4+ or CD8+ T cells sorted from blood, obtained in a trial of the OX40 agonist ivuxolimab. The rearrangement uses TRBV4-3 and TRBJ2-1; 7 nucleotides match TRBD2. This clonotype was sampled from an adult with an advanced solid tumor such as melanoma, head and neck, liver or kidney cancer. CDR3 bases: TGCGCCAGCAGCCAATGGACTAGTGTTAATGAGCAGTTCTTC. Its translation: CASSQWTSVNEQFF.